This section outlines one T cell receptor beta chain sequence together with its context. No antigen is known for it. Sequencing was performed with immunoSEQ multiplex PCR; in TCRdb, only in-frame clones are kept and a portion is missing. The sample consists of 80,000 to 100,000 clones, 85% to 90% of them appearing once. In germline, CDR1 is WNHNN, CDR2 SYGVQD (reference sequence). V shed 0 bases, J shed 3 bases, and the junction held 3 bases outside the gene matches. The CDR3 length is 18 residues. This entry belongs to a study of graft-versus-host responses after intestinal transplantation. In the study overall: Transplants were multivisceral, liver-intestinal, or isolated intestinal. Following induction with anti-thymocyte globulin, all recipients were given tacrolimus and steroids for three to four years.

Findings of the study overall: The authors found GvH clones in recipient marrow, some appearing first in ileum or blood.

The chain combines TRBV10-1 with TRBJ2-3; 16 bases align to TRBD2. The sequence was collected from a human donor who received an intestinal transplant. This specimen was unstimulated CD4+ T cells sorted from spleen or lymph node cells, taken before intestinal transplant. The CDR3 spells CASSESVGLAGGTDTQYF. The DNA for the CDR3 is TGCGCCAGCAGTGAGTCGGTGGGACTAGCGGGGGGGACAGATACGCAGTATTTT.